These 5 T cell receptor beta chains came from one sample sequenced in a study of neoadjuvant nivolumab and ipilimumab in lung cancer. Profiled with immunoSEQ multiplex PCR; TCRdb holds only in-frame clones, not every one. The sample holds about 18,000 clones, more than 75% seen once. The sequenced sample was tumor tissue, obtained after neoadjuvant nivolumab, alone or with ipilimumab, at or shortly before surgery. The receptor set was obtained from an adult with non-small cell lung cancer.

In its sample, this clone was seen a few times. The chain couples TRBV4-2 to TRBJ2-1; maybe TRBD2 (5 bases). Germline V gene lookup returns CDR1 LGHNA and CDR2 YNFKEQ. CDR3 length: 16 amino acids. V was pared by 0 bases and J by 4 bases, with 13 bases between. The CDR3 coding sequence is TGTGCCAGCAGCCAAGATGTGAGGGTTCTTTACAATGAGCAGTTCTTC. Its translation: CASSQDVRVLYNEQFF.

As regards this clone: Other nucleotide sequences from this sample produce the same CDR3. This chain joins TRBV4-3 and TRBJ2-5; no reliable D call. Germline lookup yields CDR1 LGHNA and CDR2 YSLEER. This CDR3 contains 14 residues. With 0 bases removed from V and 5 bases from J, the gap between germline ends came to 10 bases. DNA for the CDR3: TGCGCCAGCAGCCAAGAAGGTGGAAGGGAGACCCAGTACTTC. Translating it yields CASSQEGGRETQYF.

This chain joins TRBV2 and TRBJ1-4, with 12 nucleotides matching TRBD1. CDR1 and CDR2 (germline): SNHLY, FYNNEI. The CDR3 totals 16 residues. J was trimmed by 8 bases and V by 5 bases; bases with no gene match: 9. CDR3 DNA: TGTGCCAGCAGTCCGGGACAGGGGGCGCGGGGCGAAAAACTGTTTTTT. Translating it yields CASSPGQGARGEKLFF.

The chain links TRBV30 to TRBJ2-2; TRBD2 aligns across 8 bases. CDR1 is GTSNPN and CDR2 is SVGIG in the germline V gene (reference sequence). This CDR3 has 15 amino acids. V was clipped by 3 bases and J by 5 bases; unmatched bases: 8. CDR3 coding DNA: TGTGCCTGGAGCCGACTAAGCGGGAGTACCGGGGAGCTGTTTTTT. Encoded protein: CAWSRLSGSTGELFF.

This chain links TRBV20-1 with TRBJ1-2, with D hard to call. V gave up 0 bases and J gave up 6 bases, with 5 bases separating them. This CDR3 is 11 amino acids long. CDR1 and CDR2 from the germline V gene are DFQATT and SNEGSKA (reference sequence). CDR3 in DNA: TGCAGTGCTAGAGAAGGAGATGGCTACACCTTC. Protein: CSAREGDGYTF.